The source of this T cell receptor beta chain is a study of blood T cell repertoires in COVID-19. Individuals drawn from approximately 22 US areas were about 18 to 90 years old. Participants reported their clinical history, and cohort assignment relied on those reports. V was trimmed by 7 bases and J by 4 bases, leaving 20 bases between them. CDR1 and CDR2 (germline): SGHRS, YFSETQ. The CDR3 spans 15 residues. Libraries were prepared by immunoSEQ multiplex PCR; TCRdb keeps only in-frame clonotypes and omits some of them. The sample has under 450,000 clones; roughly nine tenths are singletons. Sequenced: PBMCs or T cells enriched from blood (not recorded which). V and J are TRBV5-1 and TRBJ1-2; no firm D call. The TCR sequence derives from a woman aged 40 to 50 who had been exposed to COVID-19. CDR3 coding DNA: TGCGCCAGCGCGCCTGGGTGGGCCTTATCCTATGGCTACACCTTC. Translated, it gives CASAPGWALSYGYTF.